The 21 T cell receptor beta chains given below trace back to one sample, sequenced in a study of spatial heterogeneity in lung cancer. Study observations and caveats: Expanded alpha and beta TCR counts within tumors tracked tumor mutation counts.

One entry per CDR3 protein results from TCRdb running MiXCR on the 5' RACE reads. The sample records 9,000 to 13,000 distinct CDR3 sequences, under 10% being singletons. Their antigen targets remain unknown. The time point was: sample taken at primary tumor resection. Specimen: lung tumor tissue, collected at surgery. These receptors were collected from a female donor with early-stage non-small cell lung cancer.

This clonotype was observed at least ten times. This beta chain represents an off-target read in a library built for alpha chains; its size is of limited meaning. The chain has TRBV7-2 and TRBJ2-5; D remains ambiguous. This CDR3 has 13 amino acids. Germline loops: CDR1 SGHTA, CDR2 FQGNSA. V was shortened by 3 bases and J by 1 base, with 6 bases between the two germline ends. CDR3 in DNA: TGTGCCAGCAGCTTGAGCAGCCAAGAGACCCAGTACTTC. Its translation: CASSLSSQETQYF. The full variable domain, completed using reference TRBV7-2 and TRBJ2-5, is GAGVSQSPSNKVTEKGKDVELRCDPISGHTALYWYRQSLGQGLEFLIYFQGNSAPDKSGLPSDRFSAERTGGSVSTLTIQRTQQEDSAVYLCASSLSSQETQYFGPGTRLLVL.

About this clonotype itself: A read error may explain this, as a much larger clone is one base away. A library made for alpha chains picked up this beta chain off target, so its size means little. The chain has TRBV10-3 and TRBJ2-5; D call uncertain. The length of the CDR3 is 13 residues. Germline loops: CDR1 ENHRY, CDR2 SYGVKD. Here the CDR3 reads CDISARVEETQYF. In nucleotides, the CDR3 is TGTGACATCAGTGCTCGGGTGGAAGAGACCCAGTACTTC.

This clonotype was detected a few times. With the library built for alpha chains, this beta chain is off target and its frequency is not meaningful. The chain recombines TRBV7-2 with TRBJ2-5; D unclear. This CDR3 comprises 12 residues. Germline CDR1 and CDR2: SGHTA and FQGNSA. Trimming stripped 5 bases from V and 9 bases from J, with 13 bases between. CDR3 sequence: CASSNQAAAQYF. CDR3 sequence (DNA): TGTGCCAGCAGCAATCAGGCGGCGGCCCAGTACTTC.

Ten or more counts support this clonotype. A library prepared for alpha chains yielded this beta chain as an off-target read; its size is of little meaning. The chain uses TRBV20-1 and TRBJ1-1; 8 bases line up with TRBD1. Unmatched junction bases numbered 11, after V lost 4 bases and J lost 10 bases. There are 13 residues in the CDR3. Looked up from germline, CDR1 is DFQATT and CDR2 is SNEGSKA (reference sequence). The CDR3 loop is CSANRGQGTRAFF. The CDR3 DNA is TGCAGTGCTAACCGCGGACAGGGCACTAGAGCTTTCTTT.

This clonotype is medium-sized by share. This beta chain was picked up by a library intended for alpha chains and is off target, so its count carries little meaning. The chain has TRBV27 and TRBJ1-2; 7 bases align to TRBD1. The germline V gene has CDR1 MNHEY and CDR2 SMNVEV (reference sequence). The CDR3 contains 14 residues. Germline trimming cut 2 bases from V and 4 bases from J; bases unmatched to any gene: 4. CDR3 in DNA: TGTGCCAGCAGTTTAGGGGGACAGCCCTATGGCTACACCTTC. This encodes CASSLGGQPYGYTF.

On this clonotype: Little can be read into the size of this beta chain, an off-target read in a library designed for alpha chains. The chain recombines TRBV7-8 with TRBJ1-1; 9 positions agree with TRBD1. Germline trimming cut 0 bases from V and 5 bases from J; bases unmatched to any gene: 7. This CDR3 is built from 16 residues. Germline CDR1 and CDR2: SGHVS and FQNEAQ. This chain's CDR3 is CASSLAPGQGLTEAFF. CDR3 nucleotides: TGTGCCAGCAGCTTAGCACCGGGACAGGGTCTAACTGAAGCTTTCTTT. The full variable domain, with the rest looked up from reference TRBV7-8 and TRBJ1-1, is GAGVSQSPRYKVAKRGQDVALRCDPISGHVSLFWYQQALGQGPEFLTYFQNEAQLDKSGLPSDRFFAERPEGSVSTLKIQRTQQEDSAVYLCASSLAPGQGLTEAFFGQGTRLTVV.

This clonotype showed up just a few times. A much more abundant neighbour one base away suggests this may be a read error. This beta chain came through as a stray read in a library set up for alpha chains, and its size says little. CDR3 in amino acids: CASSLAGDYEQHF. The DNA for the CDR3 is TGCGCCAGCAGCTTGGCTGGCGACTACGAGCAGCACTTC. This chain uses TRBV5-1 with TRBJ2-7; a possible D gene is TRBD2 (5 bases). Germline values: CDR1 SGHRS, CDR2 YFSETQ. The CDR3 spans 13 residues.

This clonotype was recorded at least ten times. A library made for alpha chains picked up this beta chain off target, so its size means little. The rearrangement uses TRBV19 and TRBJ2-7, with 7 bases matching TRBD1. The V gene end was trimmed by 8 bases and the J gene end by 1 base; junction bases not matched to a gene: 5. This CDR3 has 13 residues. Per the germline V gene, CDR1 is LNHDA and CDR2 is SQIVND (reference sequence). The CDR3 nucleotides are TGTGCCAGTGGACAGGTACCATCCTACGAGCAGTACTTC. It yields the protein CASGQVPSYEQYF.

This clonotype showed up many times. In a library made to pick up alpha chains, this beta chain is a stray read with a size that means little. J is TRBJ1-2 and V is TRBV20-1; a possible D gene is TRBD1 (5 bases). The CDR3 consists of 16 residues. The germline V gene has CDR1 DFQATT and CDR2 SNEGSKA (reference sequence). The V end lost 5 bases, the J end lost 4 bases, and 23 bases lay between the germline ends. The CDR3 DNA reads TGCAGTGCTTCCCCTTCGGCGGGGCAAATTATCTATGGCTACACCTTC. Translating gives CSASPSAGQIIYGYTF.

This clonotype is labeled as medium-sized. A library made for alpha chains picked up this beta chain off target, so its size means little. This chain connects TRBV2 to TRBJ1-6, with no clear D. Trimming pared 7 bases from V and 13 bases from J, leaving 11 bases between. This CDR3 region has 11 residues. Germline V gene lookup returns CDR1 SNHLY and CDR2 FYNNEI. The chain's CDR3 is CASTRAGPLHF. The CDR3 DNA reads TGTGCCAGCACTAGGGCCGGTCCCCTCCACTTT.

In this sample, this clonotype turned up many times. For a library built for alpha chains, this beta chain is a stray read; little rests on its size. The chain combines TRBV12-3 or TRBV12-4 with TRBJ1-1; D ambiguous. The length of the CDR3 is 13 residues. V shed 3 bases and J shed 2 bases, with 7 bases lying between them. This chain's CDR3 is CASSFYSNTEAFF. The CDR3 region has the DNA TGTGCCAGCAGTTTCTACAGTAACACTGAAGCTTTCTTT.

This clonotype occurred many times. Because the library targeted alpha chains, this beta chain is an off-target read whose size means little. V is TRBV5-1 and J is TRBJ2-7; D ambiguous. V dropped 4 bases and J dropped 7 bases, with 12 bases sitting between them. The CDR3 consists of 12 residues. Germline CDR1 reads SGHRS; CDR2 reads YFSETQ. The CDR3 region has the DNA TGCGCCAGCAGCCTGGACCTCAATGAGCAGTACTTC. Translated, it gives CASSLDLNEQYF.

This clonotype was seen many times. This beta chain was picked up by a library intended for alpha chains and is off target, so its count carries little meaning. CDR3 in amino acids: CASIGTSREQYF. The CDR3 nucleotides read TGTGCCAGCATCGGTACATCCCGCGAGCAGTACTTC. The rearrangement joins TRBV12-3 or TRBV12-4 to TRBJ2-7, with D unresolved. The CDR3 has 12 residues. Trimming cost V 7 bases and J 6 bases, with 13 bases left between them.

This clonotype came up many times. With the library built for alpha chains, this beta chain is off target and its frequency is not meaningful. This chain joins TRBV7-6 and TRBJ2-1; 9 nucleotides line up with TRBD2. V trimming: 1 base; J trimming: 4 bases; junction bases outside the gene matches: 8. The CDR3 is made up of 17 amino acids. Germline V lookup: CDR1 SGHVS, CDR2 FNYEAQ. The CDR3 spells CASSLDIAAGGYNEQFF. The CDR3 DNA reads TGTGCCAGCAGCTTAGACATCGCAGCGGGGGGATACAATGAGCAGTTCTTC.

This clonotype was detected many times. Because the library targeted alpha chains, this beta chain is an off-target read whose size means little. The chain joins TRBV6-5 to TRBJ2-7; D is perhaps TRBD1 (5 bases). Germline-derived CDR1 and CDR2 are MNHEY and SVGAGI. The CDR3 totals 13 residues. V was cut by 7 bases and J by 6 bases, with 16 bases left in between. Written as DNA, the CDR3 is TGTGCCAGCACCCTGGGCAGGGTCGGCGAGCAGTACTTC. This sequence encodes CASTLGRVGEQYF.

Ten or more counts support this clonotype. The library was built for alpha chains, so this beta chain is an off-target read and its size means little. The genes are TRBV20-1 and TRBJ2-3; unclear D gene. Per the germline V gene, CDR1 is DFQATT and CDR2 is SNEGSKA (reference sequence). V was shortened by 3 bases and J by 8 bases, with 12 bases between the two germline ends. The CDR3 has 12 residues. The CDR3 spells CSASSVYGTQYF. The CDR3 region has the DNA TGCAGTGCTAGTTCCGTTTATGGTACGCAGTATTTT.

This clonotype was seen many times. The library was designed around alpha chains, so this beta chain is a stray read whose abundance carries little weight. The V gene is TRBV10-3, the J gene TRBJ2-3; the D gene could be TRBD1 or TRBD2 (5 bases each). Germline CDR1 ENHRY, CDR2 SYGVKD. Between the trimmed V and J ends, which lost 4 bases and 2 bases, there was a span of 13 bases. This CDR3 comprises 15 residues. The chain's CDR3 is CAISGGLGDTDTQYF. CDR3 DNA: TGTGCCATCAGTGGGGGCTTGGGGGACACAGATACGCAGTATTTT.

On this clonotype: A library made for alpha chains picked up this beta chain off target, so its size means little. This chain uses TRBV2 with TRBJ2-2, with a weak D call TRBD1 (5 bases). Germline V lookup: CDR1 SNHLY, CDR2 FYNNEI. V was shortened by 6 bases and J by 0 bases, with 14 bases between the two germline ends. The CDR3 has 16 amino acids. The CDR3 here is CASRNFRVANTGELFF. In DNA form, the CDR3 reads TGTGCCAGCAGAAATTTCAGGGTTGCGAACACCGGGGAGCTGTTTTTT.

In regard to this clonotype: With the library built for alpha chains, this beta chain is off target and its frequency is not meaningful. The rearrangement uses TRBV30 and TRBJ1-6, with D uncertain. This CDR3 is built from 13 residues. Looked up from germline, CDR1 is GTSNPN and CDR2 is SVGIG (reference sequence). Between the trimmed V and J ends, which lost 5 bases and 7 bases, there was a span of 12 bases. For the CDR3, the DNA is TGTGCCTGGGCCCCGGGAGCCAATTCACCCCTCCACTTT. This sequence encodes CAWAPGANSPLHF.

This clonotype has at least ten counts. This beta chain turned up in a library designed for alpha chains; as an off-target read, its abundance says little. This rearrangement joins TRBV5-4 to TRBJ2-5, with D unresolved. Germline values: CDR1 SGHNT, CDR2 YYREEE (reference sequence). The CDR3 consists of 14 residues. Trimming shortened V by 3 bases and J by 7 bases, and 16 bases separated the two germline ends. The CDR3 DNA sequence: TGTGCCAGCAGCTCTAACCCAGGCGTCTGGACCCAGTACTTC. This encodes CASSSNPGVWTQYF.

This clonotype was recorded many times. The library was designed around alpha chains, so this beta chain is a stray read whose abundance carries little weight. This rearrangement joins TRBV28 to TRBJ2-4, with a possible D match to TRBD2 (5 bases). V was trimmed by 1 base and J by 2 bases, leaving 15 bases between them. This CDR3 region has 17 residues. The germline gives CDR1 MDHEN, CDR2 SYDVKM. This CDR3 reads CASSLSGGSLTKNIQYF. CDR3 nucleotides: TGTGCCAGCAGTTTATCAGGCGGGTCCCTAACCAAAAACATTCAGTACTTC. The variable domain in full, with the rest retrieved from reference TRBV28 and TRBJ2-4, is DVKVTQSSRYLVKRTGEKVFLECVQDMDHENMFWYRQDPGLGLRLIYFSYDVKMKEKGDIPEGYSVSREKKERFSLILESASTNQTSMYLCASSLSGGSLTKNIQYFGAGTRLSVL.